This entry describes one T cell receptor (beta chain). As yet, its antigen is unknown. This entry comes from a study of cytomegalovirus exposure and HLA in healthy donors. The study's findings and limits: In a later analysis, a missense DCLRE1C variant was linked to TCR beta V- and J-gene trimming.

The CDR3 has 15 residues. Germline-derived CDR1 and CDR2 are SGDLS and YYNGEE. V was trimmed by 0 bases and J by 2 bases, leaving 11 bases between them. PCR involved 60 Vbeta and 13 Jbeta primers. Sequencing used immunoSEQ multiplex PCR; TCRdb keeps in-frame clones, though not all of them. Here the sample spans 35,000 to 40,000 clones, 66% being singletons. This cohort consisted of healthy bone marrow donors. The specimen was PBMCs. J is TRBJ1-1 and V is TRBV9; perhaps TRBD1 as D (5 bases). The TCR sequence derives from a man aged 45-60 years in good health and CMV-seropositive. Written as DNA, the CDR3 is TGTGCCAGCAGCGTAGCTGGCAGGGCAAACACTGAAGCTTTCTTT. As protein: CASSVAGRANTEAFF.